The 18 T cell receptor beta chains below all came from one sample that was sequenced in a study of blood T cell repertoires in COVID-19. Measured with immunoSEQ multiplex PCR; TCRdb has only the in-frame clones, and not every one. The repertoire holds approximately 110,000 clones, with almost 90% as singletons. What was sequenced was peripheral blood. The receptors originated from a woman in her forties or fifties with active or convalescent COVID-19.

V gene TRBV2 combines with J gene TRBJ2-6, with D hard to call. Trimming stripped 1 base from V and 0 bases from J, with 4 bases between. The CDR3 runs to 15 residues. The germline gives CDR1 SNHLY, CDR2 FYNNEI. The DNA of the CDR3 is TGTGCCAGCAGTGAAGGGAGCTCTGGGGCCAACGTCCTGACTTTC. Translated: CASSEGSSGANVLTF.

The genes are TRBV3-1 (or the pseudogene TRBV3-2) and TRBJ2-2; 9 bases line up with TRBD2. The CDR3 consists of 17 residues. The J segment lost 4 bases and the V segment lost 1 base, leaving 7 bases of the junction unmatched. Germline assignment: CDR1 LGHDT and CDR2 YNNKEL (reference sequence). CDR3: CASSQVGGRVSTGELFF. CDR3 coding DNA: TGTGCCAGCAGCCAAGTTGGCGGGAGGGTATCCACCGGGGAGCTGTTTTTT.

The chain carries TRBV28 and TRBJ2-4; possible D gene TRBD2, 6 bases. Germline CDR1 and CDR2: MDHEN and SYDVKM. The V gene lost 7 bases and the J gene lost 2 bases, with 12 bases spanning the gap. This CDR3 region has 14 residues. This CDR3 reads CASKTGGSKNIQYF. In DNA form, the CDR3 reads TGTGCCAGCAAGACCGGGGGTTCCAAAAACATTCAGTACTTC. Full variable domain (remainder filled in from reference TRBV28 and TRBJ2-4): DVKVTQSSRYLVKRTGEKVFLECVQDMDHENMFWYRQDPGLGLRLIYFSYDVKMKEKGDIPEGYSVSREKKERFSLILESASTNQTSMYLCASKTGGSKNIQYFGAGTRLSVL.

The chain links TRBV7-9 to TRBJ1-6; D is ambiguous. This CDR3 has 12 amino acids. Deletions cut 6 bases from V and 6 bases from J, with 6 bases between. CDR1 is SEHNR and CDR2 is FQNEAQ in the germline V gene (reference sequence). This CDR3 is CASRSGNSPLHF. In DNA, the CDR3 is TGTGCCAGCAGGTCGGGTAATTCACCCCTCCACTTT.

The gene calls are TRBV5-4 and TRBJ2-3, with 10 bases that match TRBD2. V dropped 4 bases and J dropped 4; count of bases not matched to a gene: 6. Germline assignment: CDR1 SGHNT and CDR2 YYREEE (reference sequence). The CDR3 is 15 amino acids. The CDR3 here is CASSNEREGSDTQYF. The CDR3 DNA is TGTGCCAGCAGCAACGAGCGGGAGGGATCAGATACGCAGTATTTT.

The V gene is TRBV12-3 or TRBV12-4, the J gene TRBJ2-1, with D unresolved. This CDR3 region has 12 residues. The V and J ends lost 3 bases and 5 bases respectively, with 5 bases between them. For the CDR3, the DNA is TGTGCCAGCAGTTTTGAGCACAATGAGCAGTTCTTC. Protein sequence: CASSFEHNEQFF.

The table lists this clone with a few counts. The chain uses TRBV5-5 and TRBJ1-1; D is unresolved. The CDR3 consists of 15 residues. The germline V gene has CDR1 SGHKS and CDR2 YYEKEE (reference sequence). Trimming took off 0 bases at V and 0 bases at J, with 9 bases between the two ends. The CDR3 loop reads CASSLGLTVNTEAFF. DNA of the CDR3: TGTGCCAGCAGCTTGGGGTTAACGGTGAACACTGAAGCTTTCTTT.

The rearrangement uses TRBV9 and TRBJ2-1; 8 nucleotides agree with TRBD2. From germline, CDR1 is SGDLS and CDR2 YYNGEE. The CDR3 runs 14 residues. V shed 4 bases, J shed 7 bases, and the junction held 7 bases outside the gene matches. In nucleotides, the CDR3 is TGTGCCAGCAGCATAAGCGGGAGAGGTAATGAGCAGTTCTTC. This translates into CASSISGRGNEQFF.

This chain uses TRBV6-1 with TRBJ1-4, with D possibly TRBD1 on 5 matching bases. Looked up from germline, CDR1 is MNHNS and CDR2 is SASEGT. The CDR3 length is 15 residues. Deletions cut 2 bases from V and 6 bases from J, with 13 bases between. CDR3 DNA sequence: TGTGCCAGCAGTGAAACCAGCAGGGAGGATGAAAAACTGTTTTTT. Its protein is CASSETSREDEKLFF.

The rearrangement links TRBV4-2 to TRBJ2-3; D is ambiguous. Germline V gives CDR1 LGHNA, CDR2 YNFKEQ. The CDR3 runs 14 residues. Deletions cut 0 bases from V and 4 bases from J, with 8 bases between. The CDR3 protein is CASSQDSVPDTQYF. CDR3 DNA: TGTGCCAGCAGCCAAGATTCGGTGCCAGATACGCAGTATTTT.

The chain joins TRBV20-1 to TRBJ1-6, with no clear D. The V end was cut by 3 bases, the J end by 5 bases, with 11 bases between. The V gene's germline CDR1 is DFQATT and CDR2 SNEGSKA (reference sequence). The CDR3 length is 14 residues. The CDR3 nucleotides read TGCAGTGCTAGTGGCTCTACCAATAATTCACCCCTCCACTTT. Its protein product is CSASGSTNNSPLHF.

The V call is TRBV6-2 or TRBV6-3, the J call TRBJ2-7; D call uncertain. Looked up from germline, CDR1 is MNHEY and CDR2 is SVGEGT. CDR3 length: 15 residues. V was cut by 4 bases and J by 2 bases, with 15 bases left in between. CDR3 sequence (DNA): TGTGCCAGCAGTTCTCCAGCGACTGGAACCTACGAGCAGTACTTC. Encoded protein: CASSSPATGTYEQYF.

CDR3 in DNA: TGTGCCACCAGCAGAGTGGGGAGGGGTCGAACTAATGAAAAACTGTTTTTT. It encodes CATSRVGRGRTNEKLFF. V and J are TRBV15 and TRBJ1-4, with D maybe TRBD1 (5 bases). V lost 1 base to trimming and J lost 1 base, with 13 bases between them. The germline CDR1 and CDR2 sequences are LNHNV and YYDKDF (reference sequence). CDR3 length: 17 residues.

The CDR3 sequence: CASQGTANTEAFF. CDR3 bases: TGTGCCAGCCAGGGAACAGCTAACACTGAAGCTTTCTTT. The chain joins TRBV28 to TRBJ1-1; a weak D match, TRBD1 (5 bases). With 8 bases removed from V and 2 bases from J, the gap between germline ends came to 12 bases. This CDR3 spans 13 amino acids. The V gene's germline CDR1 is MDHEN and CDR2 SYDVKM.

The chain employs TRBV28 and TRBJ2-2, with a tentative D call TRBD1 (7 bases). The V gene lost 9 bases and the J gene lost 7 bases, with 18 bases spanning the gap. Germline CDR1 reads MDHEN; CDR2 reads SYDVKM. The CDR3 consists of 14 residues. This CDR3 reads CASSPGGGGGELFF. DNA for the CDR3: TGTGCCAGTTCCCCAGGGGGAGGAGGCGGGGAGCTGTTTTTT.

The chain recombines TRBV4-3 with TRBJ2-5, with D uncertain. The CDR3 sequence is 13 residues long. Germline V lookup: CDR1 LGHNA, CDR2 YSLEER. Trimming stripped 1 base from V and 3 bases from J, with 6 bases between. CDR3 nucleotide sequence: TGCGCCAGCAGCCAAGGACTGGAAGAGACCCAGTACTTC. This gives the protein CASSQGLEETQYF.

This clone was seen just once. This chain connects TRBV5-6 to TRBJ1-4; maybe TRBD1 (5 bases). V was pared by 0 bases and J by 10 bases, with 13 bases between. Germline values: CDR1 SGHDT, CDR2 YYEEEE. CDR3 size: 14 residues. This chain's CDR3 is CASSLAGYGGKLFF. As DNA, the CDR3 is TGTGCCAGCAGCTTGGCGGGGTACGGGGGAAAACTGTTTTTT.

The CDR3 reads CASSFWGGVTGANVLTF. Here the CDR3 DNA reads TGTGCCAGCAGCTTCTGGGGGGGGGTTACTGGGGCCAACGTCCTGACTTTC. V is TRBV27 and J is TRBJ2-6; 7 positions agree with TRBD2. Germline CDR1 and CDR2: MNHEY and SMNVEV (reference sequence). There are 17 residues in the CDR3. After removal of 6 bases from V and 2 bases from J, the junction contained 10 bases not matched to a gene.